Each of the 15 T cell receptor beta chains below was sequenced from the same sample in a study of T cell clones after liver transplantation. Some clones are missing from TCRdb's copy, which holds only in-frame ones; the method was immunoSEQ multiplex PCR. Of roughly 120,000 clones in the sample, 90% were seen once. The sample in question was CD4+ T cells from blood, obtained 12 months after liver transplant. These receptors all stem from a human patient who received a liver transplant. Some T cells may be supplied by the graft donor.

The V call is TRBV9, the J call TRBJ2-5, with D perhaps matching TRBD1 (6 bases). CDR1 is SGDLS, CDR2 YYNGEE, per germline. The CDR3 covers 16 residues. With 0 bases removed from V and 1 base from J, the gap between germline ends came to 13 bases. The CDR3 DNA follows: TGTGCCAGCAGCGTAGGAGGGGACATATCCCAAGAGACCCAGTACTTC. It specifies CASSVGGDISQETQYF.

CDR3 in DNA: TGCGCCAGCAGCTTGGTTCAGTCCCACGAGCAGTACTTC. Its translation: CASSLVQSHEQYF. The rearrangement joins TRBV5-1 to TRBJ2-7; D gene ambiguous. The CDR3 contains 13 residues. The germline V gene encodes CDR1 SGHRS and CDR2 YFSETQ. V shed 0 bases and J shed 5 bases, with 9 bases lying between them. Drawing the rest from reference TRBV5-1 and TRBJ2-7, the complete variable domain is KAGVTQTPRYLIKTRGQQVTLSCSPISGHRSVSWYQQTPGQGLQFLFEYFSETQRNKGNFPGRFSGRQFSNSRSEMNVSTLELGDSALYLCASSLVQSHEQYFGPGTRLTVT.

This clone appeared a few times. V usage is TRBV29-1 and J usage is TRBJ1-4; D ambiguous. V lost 2 bases and J lost 10, with 11 bases in between. The CDR3 extends over 12 amino acids. The germline gives CDR1 SQVTM, CDR2 ANQGSEA. The CDR3 coding sequence is TGCAGCGTTGAAAGTGGTGTCGGAAAACTGTTTTTT. Translation gives CSVESGVGKLFF.

This clone occurred a few times. V and J are TRBV18 and TRBJ1-4, with D perhaps TRBD1 (6 bases). The CDR3 runs 15 residues. Germline V gene data show CDR1 as KGHSH and CDR2 as LQKENI. Trimming shortened V by 3 bases and J by 5 bases, and 13 bases separated the two germline ends. As DNA, the CDR3 is TGTGCCAGCTCACCTACACAGGGAAAGAATGAAAAACTGTTTTTT. Amino acid sequence: CASSPTQGKNEKLFF.

This clone appeared once. V usage is TRBV30 and J usage is TRBJ1-2; 9 bases match TRBD1. The junction had 4 bases not matched to a gene; V was cut back by 5 bases and J by 0 bases. Looked up from germline, CDR1 is GTSNPN and CDR2 is SVGIG (reference sequence). The CDR3 has 14 residues. The CDR3 nucleotides read TGTGCCTGGGGACAGGGGTCGACTAACTATGGCTACACCTTC. It encodes CAWGQGSTNYGYTF.

The chain is built from TRBV6-5 and TRBJ1-2; TRBD1 matches at 10 bases. The trim removed 4 bases at V and 8 bases at J, leaving 7 bases unmatched. Looked up from germline, CDR1 is MNHEY and CDR2 is SVGAGI. There are 14 residues in the CDR3. CDR3 region: CASSFGQGVAGYTF. As DNA, the CDR3 is TGTGCCAGCAGTTTCGGACAGGGGGTTGCGGGCTACACCTTC.

This chain uses TRBV28 with TRBJ2-7; a possible D gene is TRBD2 (6 bases). The CDR3 has 14 amino acids. CDR1 and CDR2 from the germline V gene are MDHEN and SYDVKM. With 4 bases removed from V and 6 bases from J, the gap between germline ends came to 16 bases. The CDR3 loop reads CASSSGGPRREQYF. DNA for the CDR3: TGTGCCAGCAGTTCCGGAGGGCCCAGGCGCGAGCAGTACTTC.

The CDR3 region is CASSLVWRPNEQFF. Here the CDR3 DNA reads TGTGCCAGCAGCTTAGTATGGCGGCCCAATGAGCAGTTCTTC. The V gene is TRBV11-3, the J gene TRBJ2-1; the D is unclear. With 1 base removed from V and 6 bases from J, the gap between germline ends came to 10 bases. Per germline, CDR1 SGHNT and CDR2 YENEEA. The CDR3 has 14 amino acids.

The CDR3: CASSLWDRTYEQYF. CDR3 bases: TGTGCCAGCAGCTTGTGGGACAGAACCTACGAGCAGTACTTC. The chain combines TRBV5-6 with TRBJ2-7; 7 bases are shared with TRBD1. CDR3 length: 14 residues. V dropped 1 base and J dropped 2; count of bases not matched to a gene: 3. From germline, CDR1 is SGHDT and CDR2 YYEEEE.

This chain links TRBV12-2 with TRBJ2-7. TRBV12-2 is deemed a pseudogene. This CDR3 contains 12 residues. Here the CDR3 reads CASRRSPYEQYF. CDR3 DNA: TGTGCAAGTCGCAGATCTCCGTACGAGCAGTACTTC.

This clone showed up just once. The V gene is TRBV9, the J gene TRBJ1-1; D not resolved. In germline, CDR1 is SGDLS, CDR2 YYNGEE. The CDR3 sequence is 15 residues long. Trimming stripped 0 bases from V and 6 bases from J, with 15 bases between. The CDR3 DNA reads as TGTGCCAGCAGCGTAGGGTCCCAAAACGTCCCTGAAGCTTTCTTT. Protein product: CASSVGSQNVPEAFF.

This chain connects TRBV5-1 to TRBJ1-4; TRBD1 aligns across 7 bases. The CDR3 has 15 amino acids. Germline CDR1 SGHRS, CDR2 YFSETQ. V dropped 4 bases and J dropped 8; count of bases not matched to a gene: 11. In DNA form, the CDR3 reads TGCGCCAGCAGCATCCAACAGGGGAGCGGCGAAAAACTGTTTTTT. Translating gives CASSIQQGSGEKLFF.

The genes are TRBV18 and TRBJ2-7; 11 nucleotides line up with TRBD2. Germline trimming cut 9 bases from V and 3 bases from J; bases unmatched to any gene: 7. Germline CDR1 and CDR2: KGHSH and LQKENI. The CDR3 spans 14 residues. In DNA, the CDR3 is TGTGCCAGTACCGGGACTAGCGGTGACTACGAGCAGTACTTC. It is translated as CASTGTSGDYEQYF. Drawing the rest from reference TRBV18 and TRBJ2-7, the complete variable domain is NAGVMQNPRHLVRRRGQEARLRCSPMKGHSHVYWYRQLPEEGLKFMVYLQKENIIDESGMPKERFSAEFPKEGPSILRIQQVVRGDSAAYFCASTGTSGDYEQYFGPGTRLTVT.

The chain recombines TRBV4-3 with TRBJ1-2; 10 bases match TRBD1. Germline lookup yields CDR1 LGHNA and CDR2 YSLEER. The V and J ends lost 3 bases and 5 bases, in that order; junction bases with no gene match: 6. There are 15 residues in the CDR3. CDR3: CASSQKPGQGYGYTF. For the CDR3, the DNA is TGCGCCAGCAGCCAGAAACCGGGACAGGGGTATGGCTACACCTTC.

The V and J genes are TRBV13 and TRBJ1-1; D is unclear. Germline V gene lookup returns CDR1 PRHDT and CDR2 FYEKMQ (reference sequence). V was trimmed by 4 bases and J by 6 bases, leaving 12 bases between them. The CDR3 spans 13 residues. The CDR3 loop is CASSYDAFAEAFF. Here the CDR3 DNA reads TGTGCCAGCAGCTACGACGCCTTCGCTGAAGCTTTCTTT.